Below, 23 T cell receptor beta chains from the same sample are listed, as sequenced in a study of CD8 T cells in Susac syndrome. RNA amounts of about 0.5 to 1 ug underwent reverse transcription with random hexamers. Using its own MiXCR run on the immunoSEQ multiplex PCR reads, TCRdb lists one record per CDR3 protein. The sample has over 350,000 distinct CDR3 sequences, more than 80% seen once. The material sequenced was CD8+ T cells from PBMCs. Source of these receptors: a human donor with multiple sclerosis.

V and J are TRBV6-5 and TRBJ1-5; weak D call: TRBD1 (5 bases). The germline V gene has CDR1 MNHEY and CDR2 SVGAGI. V lost 8 bases, J lost 9 bases, and 11 bases lay in between. CDR3 size: 11 residues. CDR3 bases: TGTGCCAGCGGGACTGGGCGGCCCCAGCATTTT. It is translated as CASGTGRPQHF.

This sequence joins TRBV25-1 and TRBJ1-1; the D is unclear. The CDR3 has 13 amino acids. The V gene's germline CDR1 is MGHDK and CDR2 SYGVNS. The CDR3 sequence: CAHENPVGTEAFF. The CDR3 DNA reads TGTGCTCACGAGAACCCCGTCGGCACTGAAGCTTTCTTT.

This clonotype appeared once. J is TRBJ1-1 and V is TRBV7-9; D is unresolved. This CDR3 comprises 11 residues. The germline CDR1 and CDR2 sequences are SEHNR and FQNEAQ (reference sequence). V shed 5 bases and J shed 11 bases, with 12 bases lying between them. The CDR3 region is CASSAWREAFF. CDR3 bases: TGTGCCAGCAGCGCCTGGAGGGAGGCTTTCTTT.

The V and J genes are TRBV5-1 and TRBJ1-2; D is unclear. V lost 1 base and J lost 3, with 4 bases in between. This CDR3 region has 12 residues. Germline V gives CDR1 SGHRS, CDR2 YFSETQ. As DNA, the CDR3 is TGCGCCAGCAGCTTGCGGGACTATGGCTACACCTTC. Protein product: CASSLRDYGYTF.

The chain combines TRBV14 with TRBJ2-7; 10 bases are a match to TRBD2. J was trimmed by 7 bases and V by 2 bases; bases with no gene match: 8. CDR1 and CDR2 from the germline V gene are SGHDN and FVKESK. The CDR3 consists of 15 residues. CDR3 DNA: TGTGCCAGCAGCCAAATAGCGGGGGGCGTGACGGAGCAGTACTTC. The encoded protein is CASSQIAGGVTEQYF.

The rearrangement uses TRBV30 and TRBJ2-7; 7 bases agree with TRBD2. The CDR3 covers 13 residues. V was clipped by 4 bases and J by 2 bases; unmatched bases: 5. Germline lookup yields CDR1 GTSNPN and CDR2 SVGIG (reference sequence). The CDR3 region is CAWNVGGPYEQYF. CDR3 DNA sequence: TGTGCCTGGAACGTGGGAGGGCCCTACGAGCAGTACTTC. The full variable domain, with the rest looked up from reference TRBV30 and TRBJ2-7, is SQTIHQWPATLVQPVGSPLSLECTVEGTSNPNLYWYRQAAGRGLQLLFYSVGIGQISSEVPQNLSASRPQDRQFILSSKKLLLSDSGFYLCAWNVGGPYEQYFGPGTRLTVT.

The V and J genes are TRBV2 and TRBJ1-1; no definite D call. Trimming cost V 10 bases and J 0 bases, with 24 bases left between them. The CDR3 extends over 17 amino acids. Looked up from germline, CDR1 is SNHLY and CDR2 is FYNNEI. The CDR3: CANLLPTVERMNTEAFF. In DNA, the CDR3 is TGTGCCAACCTACTCCCAACAGTGGAGAGGATGAACACTGAAGCTTTCTTT.

This chain connects TRBV2 to TRBJ2-3, with 7 bases identical to TRBD2. The CDR3 spans 16 residues. V lost 3 bases and J lost 5; bases outside the gene matches: 11. The germline V gene encodes CDR1 SNHLY and CDR2 FYNNEI. The CDR3: CASSEFLGGGKDTQYF. The DNA of the CDR3 is TGTGCCAGCAGTGAGTTTCTTGGCGGGGGAAAAGATACGCAGTATTTT.

This clonotype has just a few counts. The chain's CDR3 is CASSLEGANYGYTF. The CDR3 nucleotides read TGTGCCAGCAGTTTGGAGGGGGCGAACTATGGCTACACCTTC. The chain recombines TRBV6-5 with TRBJ1-2; 7 nucleotides line up with TRBD1. CDR1 is MNHEY and CDR2 is SVGAGI in the germline V gene. Trimming took 4 bases from V and 2 from J; bases not matched to a gene: 4. The CDR3 is made up of 14 amino acids.

The rearrangement links TRBV20-1 to TRBJ2-7; D is perhaps TRBD1 (5 bases). The CDR3 runs to 16 residues. Trimming took off 6 bases at V and 2 bases at J, with 23 bases between the two ends. The germline gives CDR1 DFQATT, CDR2 SNEGSKA (reference sequence). CDR3: CSADLLTRDLTYEQYF. For the CDR3, the DNA is TGCAGTGCCGACCTTTTAACCAGGGATCTAACCTACGAGCAGTACTTC.

This clonotype has a handful of counts. The chain is built from TRBV6-1 and TRBJ2-2; 8 nucleotides match TRBD2. This CDR3 contains 14 residues. V gave up 3 bases and J gave up 4 bases; unmatched junction bases: 1. Germline CDR1 and CDR2: MNHNS and SASEGT. The CDR3 spells CASSDGTSTGELFF. The CDR3 nucleotides are TGTGCCAGCAGTGACGGGACTAGCACCGGGGAGCTGTTTTTT.

The rearrangement joins TRBV2 to TRBJ2-6; no reliable D call. This CDR3 comprises 16 residues. Trimming cost V 10 bases and J 2 bases, with 18 bases left between them. Germline V CDR1 and CDR2: SNHLY, FYNNEI. For the CDR3, the DNA is TGTGCCACCTTAAGGGCCAACCCGCCTGGGGCCAACGTCCTGACTTTC. Its translation: CATLRANPPGANVLTF.

The genes are TRBV2 and TRBJ1-1; D is uncertain. Trimming left V 2 bases short and J 3 bases short, with 10 bases between. CDR3 length: 14 amino acids. Germline V gene sequence: CDR1 SNHLY, CDR2 FYNNEI. The DNA for the CDR3 is TGTGCCAGCAGTGAACGGGTCGGGGACACTGAAGCTTTCTTT. Protein sequence: CASSERVGDTEAFF.

This clonotype turned up a few times. The chain links TRBV27 to TRBJ2-1, with D perhaps matching TRBD1 (5 bases). The CDR3 has 14 residues. The germline gives CDR1 MNHEY, CDR2 SMNVEV (reference sequence). V was shortened by 2 bases and J by 4 bases, with 9 bases between the two germline ends. In DNA, the CDR3 is TGTGCCAGCAGTTTAGGGGCCCCTTACAATGAGCAGTTCTTC. Protein sequence: CASSLGAPYNEQFF.

The chain carries TRBV10-3 and TRBJ2-7; 8 nucleotides agree with TRBD1. This CDR3 is 16 amino acids long. Trimming at V came to 11 bases and at J to 5 bases, leaving 20 bases not matched to a gene. Germline V gene sequence: CDR1 ENHRY, CDR2 SYGVKD. As DNA, the CDR3 is TGTGCCGTCGTCCCCGAAAGGACAGGGTATCCCCACGAGCAGTACTTC. This codes for CAVVPERTGYPHEQYF.

This clonotype was seen only once. V usage is TRBV30 and J usage is TRBJ2-1, with TRBD1 identical over 10 bases. Germline-derived CDR1 and CDR2 are GTSNPN and SVGIG (reference sequence). Losses at the gene ends were 1 base for V and 5 bases for J; bases not matched to a gene: 2. CDR3 size: 14 residues. This CDR3 is CAWSDGTGDNEQFF. Written as DNA, the CDR3 is TGTGCCTGGAGTGATGGGACAGGGGACAATGAGCAGTTCTTC.

In nucleotides, the CDR3 is TGCAGCGCCGGGACAGGGGATGTGGACGAGCAGTACTTC. This sequence encodes CSAGTGDVDEQYF. The rearrangement links TRBV29-1 to TRBJ2-7; 10 bases match TRBD1. The length of the CDR3 is 13 residues. V trimming: 7 bases; J trimming: 5 bases; junction bases outside the gene matches: 8. Germline V lookup: CDR1 SQVTM, CDR2 ANQGSEA.

The chain recombines TRBV11-2 with TRBJ1-1; the match to TRBD1 covers 7 bases. V trimming: 5 bases; J trimming: 1 base; junction bases outside the gene matches: 4. The germline V gene encodes CDR1 SGHAT and CDR2 FQNNGV. The CDR3 loop spans 14 amino acids. CDR3 coding DNA: TGTGCCAGCAGCCAGTGGACAGGGAACACTGAAGCTTTCTTT. Translating it yields CASSQWTGNTEAFF. The whole variable domain, remainder taken from reference TRBV11-2 and TRBJ1-1, is EAGVAQSPRYKIIEKRQSVAFWCNPISGHATLYWYQQILGQGPKLLIQFQNNGVVDDSQLPKDRFSAERLKGVDSTLKIQPAKLEDSAVYLCASSQWTGNTEAFFGQGTRLTVV.

The chain combines TRBV5-1 with TRBJ2-7; TRBD2 matches 10 bases. Trimming cost V 5 bases and J 2 bases; bases outside gene matches: 7. The CDR3 contains 15 residues. Germline V lookup: CDR1 SGHRS, CDR2 YFSETQ. The CDR3 DNA is TGCGCCAGCAGATTCCTAGCGGGAGAACCCTACGAGCAGTACTTC. It encodes CASRFLAGEPYEQYF.

The V gene is TRBV20-1, the J gene TRBJ2-1, with no clear D. The V and J ends lost 5 bases and 2 bases respectively, with 4 bases between them. The germline V gene has CDR1 DFQATT and CDR2 SNEGSKA (reference sequence). The CDR3 sequence is 11 residues long. CDR3 in amino acids: CSAGTYNEQFF. The CDR3, as DNA: TGCAGTGCTGGGACCTACAATGAGCAGTTCTTC.

V usage is TRBV3-1 and J usage is TRBJ2-1; possible D gene TRBD1, 6 bases. Trimming cost V 4 bases and J 7 bases, with 17 bases left between them. Germline V gene sequence: CDR1 LGHDT, CDR2 YNNKEL (reference sequence). The CDR3 totals 15 residues. The CDR3 sequence: CASSPTTSRGNEQFF. CDR3 nucleotides: TGTGCCAGCAGCCCTACAACCTCAAGGGGGAATGAGCAGTTCTTC.

The V gene is TRBV7-9, the J gene TRBJ2-7; 7 nucleotides line up with TRBD1. The CDR3 is made up of 16 amino acids. The V segment lost 4 bases and the J segment 0 bases; nucleotides outside the gene matches: 9. Per the germline V gene, CDR1 is SEHNR and CDR2 is FQNEAQ (reference sequence). The CDR3 nucleotides read TGTGCCAGCAGCTACGCCGAAAGGACAGGCTCCTACGAGCAGTACTTC. It specifies CASSYAERTGSYEQYF.

The chain joins TRBV13 to TRBJ1-2; D possibly corresponds to TRBD1 (6 bases). Trimming took off 6 bases at V and 6 bases at J, with 11 bases between the two ends. CDR1 and CDR2 from the germline V gene are PRHDT and FYEKMQ (reference sequence). The CDR3 runs to 12 residues. CDR3 loop: CASSPSGDGYTF. The CDR3 DNA sequence: TGTGCCAGCAGTCCCTCAGGGGATGGCTACACCTTC.